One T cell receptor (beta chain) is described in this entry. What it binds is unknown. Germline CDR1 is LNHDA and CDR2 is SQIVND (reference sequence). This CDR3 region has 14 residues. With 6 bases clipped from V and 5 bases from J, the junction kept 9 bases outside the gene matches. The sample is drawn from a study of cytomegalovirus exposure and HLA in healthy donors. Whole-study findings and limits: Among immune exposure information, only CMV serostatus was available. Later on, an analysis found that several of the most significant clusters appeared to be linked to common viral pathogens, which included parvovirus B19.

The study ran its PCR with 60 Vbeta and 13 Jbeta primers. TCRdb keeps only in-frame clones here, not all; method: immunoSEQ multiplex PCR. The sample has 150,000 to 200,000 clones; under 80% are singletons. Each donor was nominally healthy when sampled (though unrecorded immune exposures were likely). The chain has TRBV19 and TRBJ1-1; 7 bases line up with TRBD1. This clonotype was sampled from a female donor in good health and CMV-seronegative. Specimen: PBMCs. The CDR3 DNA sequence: TGTGCCAGTAGCAGACAGGGAGTGGGGACTGAAGCTTTCTTT. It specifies CASSRQGVGTEAFF.